This T cell receptor beta chain appears in the sequencing data of a study of blood T cell repertoires in COVID-19. Background on the study: Samples taken during acute and convalescent COVID-19 were collected in the United States, Italy and Spain.

With 2 bases removed from V and 7 bases from J, the gap between germline ends came to 20 bases. Germline assignment: CDR1 SNHLY and CDR2 FYNNEI. The CDR3 is 16 residues long. Sequencing was performed with immunoSEQ multiplex PCR; in TCRdb, only in-frame clones are kept and a portion is missing. Altogether fewer than 250,000 clones are present, under 90% being singletons, with the ten largest covering less than 4%. This receptor was identified in a woman aged 40 to 50 who had been exposed to COVID-19. The V and J genes are TRBV2 and TRBJ1-2; D is uncertain. The sequencing sample was made of PBMCs or T cells enriched from blood (not recorded which). The CDR3 sequence: CASSERVGDYAGGYTF. The CDR3 nucleotides read TGTGCCAGCAGTGAAAGGGTCGGGGATTACGCGGGTGGCTACACCTTC.